Listed below are T cell receptor beta chains from one sample, sequenced in a study of cytomegalovirus exposure and HLA in healthy donors. Some clones are missing from TCRdb's copy, which holds only in-frame ones; the method was immunoSEQ multiplex PCR. The sample shows around 150,000 clones, over 75% of them seen only once. Sequencing was performed on PBMCs. These receptors were taken from a man aged 50 or older in good health and CMV-seronegative. Both conserved end residues are trimmed from each CDR3. Each record gives: J gene, D gene, V gene, CDR3 protein. The D gene is left open where the match is weak.

TRBJ1-5,-,TRBV2,ASNSGDRSNQPQH
TRBJ2-7,TRBD1,TRBV2,ASSDRTGLYEQY
TRBJ2-2,TRBD1,TRBV29-1,SVEGGQANTGELF
TRBJ2-1,TRBD2,TRBV5-1,ASSLRTSNDEQF
TRBJ2-7,TRBD2,TRBV6-1,ASSGELGTSGRAYEQY
TRBJ1-1,-,TRBV2,ASSEAANTEAF
TRBJ2-5,-,TRBV5-1,ASSLGRQVVSETQY
TRBJ2-2,TRBD2,TRBV7-3,ASSLTGTSGVGELF
TRBJ2-5,TRBD1,TRBV29-1,SVDQGAGETQY
-,-,TRBV5-6,ASSLVSQAYEQY
TRBJ1-2,TRBD1,TRBV25-1,ASSESTGGWGYT
TRBJ1-1,-,TRBV5-1,ASRERVYSEAF
TRBJ1-1,TRBD1,TRBV18,ASSPGQGSTRKQAF
TRBJ1-2,-,TRBV20-1,SANRARGYT
TRBJ1-1,TRBD1,TRBV7-2,ASSLSQGARAF
TRBJ1-1,-,TRBV7-3,ASSLTGANTEAF
TRBJ2-5,TRBD2,TRBV12-5,ASGPSGFDVTQY
TRBJ2-2,-,TRBV6-1,ASIDWGRNTGELF
TRBJ2-7,TRBD2,TRBV4-2,ASSASGTSGYEQY
TRBJ2-1,-,TRBV5-1,ASSWIRGNSYNEQF
TRBJ1-5,TRBD1,TRBV19,ASSTRGQVQH
TRBJ1-5,TRBD1,TRBV19,ASSIQGANQPQH
TRBJ2-2,-,TRBV28,ASSLETGNPESTGELF
TRBJ2-1,-,TRBV5-1,ASARSSNYNEQF
TRBJ2-2,-,TRBV29-1,SAIQGSITGELF
TRBJ2-3,-,TRBV18,ASSPPNPRDTQY
TRBJ2-5,TRBD2,TRBV2,ASNLAGADGAQY
TRBJ2-5,TRBD2,TRBV5-1,ASSLQAGAYRETQY
TRBJ2-7,TRBD1,TRBV5-6,ASSYPGQGADEQY
TRBJ1-1,-,TRBV4-1,ASSQEEGGDGGVYTEAF
TRBJ1-1,TRBD1,TRBV4-1,ASTPPPGQGGFNTEAF
TRBJ1-5,-,TRBV7-9,ASSLALGSGNQPQH
TRBJ2-3,-,TRBV5-1,ASSITPDSSTDTQY
TRBJ1-1,-,TRBV30,AWRPNDLNTEAF
TRBJ2-1,-,TRBV7-9,ASSLRGGKHNEQF
TRBJ1-2,-,TRBV7-2,ASSLGSGYT
TRBJ1-1,TRBD1,TRBV7-3,ASSPGAGGRYTEAF
TRBJ1-1,-,TRBV30,ASPKAGTNTEAF
TRBJ2-1,-,TRBV28,ASSLGKPSYNEQF
TRBJ1-2,-,TRBV7-9,ASSLDGKQGYT
TRBJ2-3,-,TRBV9,ASSVGPGVDTQY
TRBJ2-3,TRBD1,TRBV7-3,ASSPGDRGNTDTQY
TRBJ1-1,TRBD1,TRBV18,ASSLGQDLSEAF
TRBJ1-5,-,TRBV2,ASSLWGGNNQPQH
TRBJ2-5,TRBD2,TRBV5-1,ASTWGGEETQY
TRBJ2-7,TRBD2,TRBV27,ASSQRTSGSWEQY
TRBJ2-1,-,TRBV9,ASSARERNEQF
TRBJ2-2,TRBD1,TRBV10-3,AISGQGNTGELF
TRBJ1-5,-,TRBV5-6,ASSYLRGIDQPQH
TRBJ2-7,-,TRBV5-1,ASSPSNRVLYEQY
TRBJ2-2,-,TRBV11-2,ASSLLGAGGTGELF
TRBJ2-5,-,TRBV4-1,ASSRDVGEETQY
TRBJ1-2,TRBD1,TRBV4-1,ASSLADRDYGYT
TRBJ1-3,-,TRBV30,AWYGVGRYSGNTIY
TRBJ2-1,TRBD2,TRBV11-2,ASSNSGEIVRVQF
TRBJ1-3,TRBD1,TRBV5-6,ASSSQGAYSGNTIY
TRBJ2-3,-,TRBV29-1,SGDRGTDTQY